A single T cell receptor beta chain is shown here with its context. This sample stems from a study of shared clonotypes between healthy human individuals. In germline, CDR1 is MGHRA, CDR2 YSYEKL. The CDR3 consists of 17 residues. V lost 4 bases and J 5 bases, leaving 20 bases between the germline ends. Method: immunoSEQ multiplex PCR; TCRdb's copy keeps in-frame clones and lacks some. This table has fewer than 3 million clones, 80% to 95% appearing once. This chain connects TRBV4-1 to TRBJ2-2; D might be TRBD2 (7 bases). The sequenced material came from naive CD4+ T cells from PBMCs. Subset indicated: CD45RA+ positively selected. This receptor was taken from a man aged 18 to 35 in good health. Some clones in this sample may be carry-over from other donors' samples. The chain's CDR3 is CASSPRGWSGTTGELFF. Written as DNA, the CDR3 is TGCGCCAGCAGCCCACGCGGCTGGAGCGGGACAACCGGGGAGCTGTTTTTT.